This T cell receptor beta chain was captured in a study of regulatory T cells in long-lasting Graves disease. Deletions cut 6 bases from V and 5 bases from J, with 13 bases between. This CDR3 is built from 14 residues. This clonotype was recorded many times. Its antigen is unidentified. Notes on the study in general: Tissue studied was limited to peripheral blood, excluding thyroid tissue.

This sample's time point: newly diagnosed GD, antithyroid drugs for less than 3 months. Researchers made the TCR library from RNA that was extracted from PBMCs. CDR3 regions were amplified by Arm-PCR using iRepertoire HTBI primers to build TCR beta libraries. TCRdb re-called the multiplex PCR reads through MiXCR, storing one row per CDR3 protein. This table has 540,000 or so distinct CDR3 sequences, 13% appearing once. The data were also submitted as part of a second study, on T cells in Graves' hyperthyroidism and ophthalmopathy. That report adds: Those with hyperthyroidism were 18 to 65 years old, newly diagnosed, and ill for under 2 months. Blood also carried most thyroid clonotypes expanded above 0.001.

The source material was peripheral blood mononuclear cells (PBMCs), sampled at new diagnosis, from a patient treated with antithyroid drugs. This TCR was recovered from a man under 40 with Graves disease. This chain joins TRBV12-3 or TRBV12-4 and TRBJ1-4; D is unresolved. The CDR3 sequence: CASRSGSRNEKLFF. Here the CDR3 DNA reads TGTGCCAGCAGGTCCGGGTCTCGAAATGAAAAACTGTTTTTT.